This entry lists 12 T cell receptor beta chains sequenced from one sample in a study of identical twins. TCRdb analysed the 5' RACE reads with MiXCR anew, one entry per CDR3 protein. The sample lists 650,000 to 800,000 distinct CDR3 sequences; about 9.4% were seen once. These records were also assigned to another study, of yellow fever vaccine responses in identical twins.

The specimen sequenced was PBMCs. The source is a young woman in good health.

This chain links TRBV11-3 with TRBJ2-1; 9 bases line up with TRBD2. Trimming at V came to 3 bases and at J to 6 bases, leaving 9 bases not matched to a gene. Germline loops: CDR1 SGHNT, CDR2 YENEEA. The CDR3 loop spans 16 amino acids. This CDR3 reads CASSFGAGGTSNEQFF. CDR3 in DNA: TGTGCCAGCAGCTTTGGAGCGGGAGGAACTAGCAATGAGCAGTTCTTC. Full variable domain (missing parts from reference TRBV11-3 and TRBJ2-1): EAGVVQSPRYKIIEKKQPVAFWCNPISGHNTLYWYLQNLGQGPELLIRYENEEAVDDSQLPKDRFSAERLKGVDSTLKIQPAELGDSAVYLCASSFGAGGTSNEQFFGPGTRLTVL.

This clonotype occurred many times. The J gene is TRBJ2-7, the V gene TRBV12-3 or TRBV12-4, with TRBD1 matching over 11 bases. This CDR3 has 15 amino acids. Unmatched junction bases numbered 6, after V lost 5 bases and J lost 3 bases. CDR3: CASSPTGTGGYEQYF. CDR3 DNA: TGTGCCAGCAGTCCGACCGGGACAGGGGGCTACGAGCAGTACTTC.

This clonotype was observed many times. The rearrangement joins TRBV29-1 to TRBJ1-4, with D unresolved. Germline V gene lookup returns CDR1 SQVTM and CDR2 ANQGSEA. V was shortened by 6 bases and J by 8 bases, with 16 bases between the two germline ends. This CDR3 region has 13 residues. The CDR3 is CSVAQWVGEKLFF. The CDR3, as DNA: TGCAGCGTCGCACAGTGGGTTGGAGAAAAACTGTTTTTT.

This chain connects TRBV5-1 to TRBJ2-5, with 8 bases lining up with TRBD2. Germline V gene sequence: CDR1 SGHRS, CDR2 YFSETQ. There are 15 residues in the CDR3. V gave up 5 bases and J gave up 2 bases; unmatched junction bases: 8. CDR3 residues: CASRLGGGRQETQYF. CDR3 nucleotide sequence: TGCGCCAGCAGACTCGGGGGGGGCCGGCAAGAGACCCAGTACTTC.

The sample holds many counts of this clonotype. This chain links TRBV4-1 with TRBJ2-7; weak D call: TRBD2 (6 bases). The CDR3 spans 13 residues. In germline, CDR1 is MGHRA, CDR2 YSYEKL. The V end lost 1 base, the J end lost 9 bases, and 13 bases lay between the germline ends. CDR3 in amino acids: CASSQVGGTGQYF. DNA for the CDR3: TGCGCCAGCAGCCAAGTAGGCGGGACGGGGCAGTACTTC.

This clonotype was detected a few times. This chain connects TRBV10-3 to TRBJ2-3; TRBD2 matches at 9 bases. The V gene end was trimmed by 6 bases and the J gene end by 1 base; junction bases not matched to a gene: 8. Germline loops: CDR1 ENHRY, CDR2 SYGVKD. The CDR3 covers 16 residues. CDR3 sequence (DNA): TGTGCCATCAGCGGTGGAGCGGGAGGCCGCACAGATACGCAGTATTTT. Its translation: CAISGGAGGRTDTQYF.

This chain links TRBV5-1 with TRBJ2-7; perhaps TRBD2 as D (5 bases). This CDR3 is 15 amino acids long. The ends were cut back, 0 bases at V and 3 bases at J, with 13 bases in the middle. Per germline, CDR1 SGHRS and CDR2 YFSETQ. The chain's CDR3 is CASSLGRISGYEQYF. The CDR3 DNA follows: TGCGCCAGCAGCTTGGGGCGCATCAGCGGCTACGAGCAGTACTTC.

This clonotype came up a few times. The chain employs TRBV3-1 and TRBJ2-7; D call uncertain. The CDR3 is 13 residues long. In germline, CDR1 is LGHDT, CDR2 YNNKEL (reference sequence). Trimming cost V 1 base and J 5 bases, with 9 bases left between them. The CDR3 DNA reads as TGTGCCAGCAGCCAAGTCTGGGGTCACGAGCAGTACTTC. Translated: CASSQVWGHEQYF.

This clonotype was seen more than once but under ten times. The V call is TRBV7-2, the J call TRBJ2-5; 9 bases align to TRBD1. The CDR3 is 14 residues long. V trimming: 5 bases; J trimming: 5 bases; junction bases outside the gene matches: 6. Germline assignment: CDR1 SGHTA and CDR2 FQGNSA. CDR3 sequence reads: CASSALTGGETQYF. The CDR3 region has the DNA TGTGCCAGCAGCGCGCTAACAGGGGGCGAGACCCAGTACTTC.

The chain couples TRBV9 to TRBJ2-7, with D possibly being TRBD2 (5 bases). The germline V gene encodes CDR1 SGDLS and CDR2 YYNGEE. The CDR3 loop spans 17 amino acids. Trimming shortened V by 3 bases and J by 2 bases, and 21 bases separated the two germline ends. CDR3 bases: TGTGCCAGCAGCGCCCATGCCGGACTCTCTTCTCCCTACGAGCAGTACTTC. Translating gives CASSAHAGLSSPYEQYF. The full variable domain, its missing parts supplied by reference TRBV9 and TRBJ2-7, is DSGVTQTPKHLITATGQRVTLRCSPRSGDLSVYWYQQSLDQGLQFLIQYYNGEERAKGNILERFSAQQFPDLHSELNLSSLELGDSALYFCASSAHAGLSSPYEQYFGPGTRLTVT.

This clonotype was counted ten times or more. CDR3 coding DNA: TGTGCCAGCAGCTCGACACTCTCAGATACGCAGTATTTT. Encoded protein: CASSSTLSDTQYF. This rearrangement joins TRBV7-9 to TRBJ2-3; D is ambiguous. The CDR3 is made up of 13 amino acids. Trimming cost V 4 bases and J 4 bases, with 9 bases left between them. The germline V gene has CDR1 SEHNR and CDR2 FQNEAQ (reference sequence).

This chain joins TRBV7-2 and TRBJ2-5, with no clear D. V lost 2 bases and J 3 bases, leaving 7 bases between the germline ends. The CDR3 extends over 13 amino acids. The germline gives CDR1 SGHTA, CDR2 FQGNSA. Here the CDR3 reads CASSLMAKETQYF. CDR3 coding DNA: TGTGCCAGCAGCTTAATGGCTAAAGAGACCCAGTACTTC.